This TCR beta chain was sequenced during a study of T cell changes during pregnancy in multiple sclerosis. The V gene lost 1 base and the J gene lost 2 bases, with 11 bases spanning the gap. Germline assignment: CDR1 LGHNA and CDR2 YNFKEQ. The CDR3 is 15 residues long. Only in-frame clones appear in the TCRdb table, and some are missing; sequencing was by immunoSEQ multiplex PCR. The repertoire holds about 43,000 clones, with about 90% as singletons. The chain joins TRBV4-2 to TRBJ1-2, with unresolved D. The source was peripheral blood, collected in the first trimester of pregnancy. This clonotype was obtained from a female donor in good health, enrolled as a control in a pregnancy study. The CDR3: CASSQVLGGNYGYTF. The CDR3 nucleotides are TGTGCCAGCAGCCAAGTGTTGGGAGGCAACTATGGCTACACCTTC.